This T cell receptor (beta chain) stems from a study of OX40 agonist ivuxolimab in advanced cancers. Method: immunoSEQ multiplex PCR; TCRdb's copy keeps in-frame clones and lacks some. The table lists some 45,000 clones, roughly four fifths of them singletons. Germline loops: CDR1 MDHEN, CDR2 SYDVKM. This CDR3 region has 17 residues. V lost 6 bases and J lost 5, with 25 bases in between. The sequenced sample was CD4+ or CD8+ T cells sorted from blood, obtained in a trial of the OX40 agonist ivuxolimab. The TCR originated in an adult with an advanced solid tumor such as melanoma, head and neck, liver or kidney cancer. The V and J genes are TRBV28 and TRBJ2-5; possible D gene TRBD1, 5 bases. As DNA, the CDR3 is TGTGCCAGCAGCCCGGGTGGGGCGGCAGGGCGGTTGGAGACCCAGTACTTC. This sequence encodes CASSPGGAAGRLETQYF. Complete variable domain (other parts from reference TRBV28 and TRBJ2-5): DVKVTQSSRYLVKRTGEKVFLECVQDMDHENMFWYRQDPGLGLRLIYFSYDVKMKEKGDIPEGYSVSREKKERFSLILESASTNQTSMYLCASSPGGAAGRLETQYFGPGTRLLVL.